These 32 T cell receptor beta chains were sequenced from one sample in a study of siplizumab effects on memory and regulatory T cells. The method was immunoSEQ multiplex PCR; TCRdb's version includes in-frame clones alone and lacks a portion of them. The data show approximately 120,000 clones, with 92% seen just once and about 0.75% held by the top ten. The sequenced sample consisted of Tregs sorted from blood. These receptor sequences come from a human donor in good health.

The rearrangement uses TRBV2 and TRBJ1-6, with 7 bases fitting TRBD1. Germline assignment: CDR1 SNHLY and CDR2 FYNNEI. The CDR3 covers 13 residues. V was pared by 6 bases and J by 9 bases, with 5 bases of the junction left unmatched. CDR3 DNA sequence: TGTGCCAGCAGGGTACAGGGGATTTCACCCCTCCACTTT. It encodes CASRVQGISPLHF.

The rearrangement joins TRBV14 to TRBJ1-2; D unresolved. This CDR3 region has 13 residues. The V end was cut by 5 bases, the J end by 2 bases, with 9 bases between. Germline CDR1 reads SGHDN; CDR2 reads FVKESK. The CDR3 DNA is TGTGCCAGCAGCGCAGGCGCCAACTATGGCTACACCTTC. Its translation: CASSAGANYGYTF.

The chain is built from TRBV19 and TRBJ2-6; no firm D call. CDR1 is LNHDA, CDR2 SQIVND, per germline (reference sequence). Trimming took 6 bases from V and 0 from J, leaving 9 bases between them. The CDR3 covers 15 residues. The CDR3: CASSRLISGANVLTF. The CDR3 nucleotides read TGTGCCAGTAGCAGGCTCATCTCTGGGGCCAACGTCCTGACTTTC.

V gene TRBV25-1 combines with J gene TRBJ2-7, with D possibly matching TRBD2 (5 bases). Germline assignment: CDR1 MGHDK and CDR2 SYGVNS. This CDR3 spans 14 amino acids. V shed 5 bases and J shed 5 bases, with 16 bases lying between them. The CDR3 DNA follows: TGTGCCAGCAGTAACGGACCCCCCGGGAACGAGCAGTACTTC. Protein: CASSNGPPGNEQYF.

The chain employs TRBV10-3 and TRBJ1-5; weak D call: TRBD1 (5 bases). The CDR3 totals 13 residues. The germline V gene has CDR1 ENHRY and CDR2 SYGVKD. CDR3 amino acids: CALSAGMNQPQHF. The CDR3 DNA sequence: TGTGCTCTATCGGCAGGGATGAATCAGCCCCAGCATTTT.

J is TRBJ2-5 and V is TRBV11-2, with 9 bases fitting TRBD2. Germline V gene sequence: CDR1 SGHAT, CDR2 FQNNGV. CDR3 length: 15 residues. After removal of 2 bases from V and 5 bases from J, the junction contained 6 bases not matched to a gene. The CDR3 spells CASSLRLAVEETQYF. The CDR3 DNA is TGTGCCAGCAGCTTAAGACTAGCGGTTGAGGAGACCCAGTACTTC.

This sequence joins TRBV5-6 and TRBJ1-2; D ambiguous. Per germline, CDR1 SGHDT and CDR2 YYEEEE. V lost 2 bases to trimming and J lost 1 base, with 0 bases between them. This CDR3 spans 11 amino acids. In nucleotides, the CDR3 is TGTGCCAGCAGCTTTAACTATGGCTACACCTTC. Its protein product is CASSFNYGYTF.

This clone was seen just once. The gene calls are TRBV7-9 and TRBJ1-1; 8 bases map to TRBD1. The ends lost 1 base at V and 4 bases at J; junction bases unmatched: 8. This CDR3 is 16 amino acids long. Per the germline V gene, CDR1 is SEHNR and CDR2 is FQNEAQ (reference sequence). CDR3 loop: CASSLDGHRGSTEAFF. CDR3 bases: TGTGCCAGCAGCTTAGACGGACACAGGGGGAGCACTGAAGCTTTCTTT.

The V call is TRBV6-1, the J call TRBJ2-5; no firm D call. CDR1 is MNHNS and CDR2 is SASEGT in the germline V gene. The CDR3 has 14 amino acids. V lost 4 bases to trimming and J lost 0 bases, with 9 bases between them. In DNA form, the CDR3 reads TGTGCCAGCAGTGCCGACTGGTACCAAGAGACCCAGTACTTC. Translated, it gives CASSADWYQETQYF.

This CDR3 is CAIGPEGAGGRNEQFF. The CDR3 DNA follows: TGTGCCATCGGCCCTGAAGGGGCGGGGGGGCGGAATGAGCAGTTCTTC. The V and J genes are TRBV10-3 and TRBJ2-1; 9 bases map to TRBD2. The CDR3 totals 16 residues. Germline CDR1 is ENHRY and CDR2 is SYGVKD. With 8 bases clipped from V and 7 bases from J, the junction kept 15 bases outside the gene matches.

This rearrangement joins TRBV7-2 to TRBJ1-5; D might be TRBD1 (6 bases). This CDR3 has 13 amino acids. Germline CDR1 SGHTA, CDR2 FQGNSA. The V end lost 6 bases, the J end lost 6 bases, and 12 bases lay between the germline ends. CDR3 in DNA: TGTGCCAGCAGTAGACAGGCCGCTCAGCCCCAGCATTTT. Protein sequence: CASSRQAAQPQHF.

The chain joins TRBV18 to TRBJ1-2; 12 nucleotides agree with TRBD1. The CDR3 consists of 14 residues. Trimming at V came to 5 bases and at J to 7 bases, leaving 5 bases not matched to a gene. From germline, CDR1 is KGHSH and CDR2 LQKENI. CDR3 amino acids: CASSAGQGAVGYTF. DNA for the CDR3: TGTGCCAGCTCAGCGGGACAGGGGGCGGTTGGCTACACCTTC.

Of note for this clone: At the DNA level, this CDR3 is encoded by other sequences in the same sample as well. The rearrangement joins TRBV5-1 to TRBJ1-2, with D possibly matching TRBD1 (5 bases). V shed 0 bases and J shed 6 bases, with 6 bases lying between them. This CDR3 region has 12 residues. Germline V CDR1 and CDR2: SGHRS, YFSETQ. The CDR3 spells CASSLVGDGYTF. Here the CDR3 DNA reads TGCGCCAGCAGCTTGGTAGGGGATGGCTACACCTTC.

The rearrangement uses TRBV5-5 and TRBJ1-4; no definite D call. The V end was cut by 2 bases, the J end by 5 bases, with 7 bases between. This CDR3 is built from 13 residues. From germline, CDR1 is SGHKS and CDR2 YYEKEE (reference sequence). In DNA, the CDR3 is TGTGCCAGCAGCTTCAGGAGGAATGAAAAACTGTTTTTT. Encoded protein: CASSFRRNEKLFF.

J is TRBJ1-1 and V is TRBV6-6; 7 bases are shared with TRBD1. Germline V gene data show CDR1 as MNHNY and CDR2 as SVGAGI (reference sequence). V lost 2 bases, J lost 11 bases, and 11 bases stayed unmatched. The CDR3 is made up of 14 amino acids. The CDR3 nucleotides are TGTGCCAGCAGTTACGCCCCACGACAGGGACGGGCTTTCTTT. Translation: CASSYAPRQGRAFF.

The V call is TRBV5-1, the J call TRBJ2-1; the D is unclear. This CDR3 spans 13 amino acids. Trimming stripped 0 bases from V and 8 bases from J, with 9 bases between. Per the germline V gene, CDR1 is SGHRS and CDR2 is YFSETQ. CDR3 amino acids: CASSLAAVDEQFF. The CDR3 DNA reads TGCGCCAGCAGCTTGGCCGCGGTGGATGAGCAGTTCTTC. Full variable domain (rest looked up from reference TRBV5-1 and TRBJ2-1): KAGVTQTPRYLIKTRGQQVTLSCSPISGHRSVSWYQQTPGQGLQFLFEYFSETQRNKGNFPGRFSGRQFSNSRSEMNVSTLELGDSALYLCASSLAAVDEQFFGPGTRLTVL.

CDR3 nucleotide sequence: TGTGCCAGCAAAAGCCGAGGGGACTCTGGGGCCAACGTCCTGACTTTC. Translating it yields CASKSRGDSGANVLTF. The chain has TRBV6-6 and TRBJ2-6; D is possibly TRBD1 or TRBD2 (5 bases each). CDR1 is MNHNY, CDR2 SVGAGI, per germline (reference sequence). V lost 7 bases to trimming and J lost 0 bases, with 13 bases between them. The CDR3 is made up of 16 amino acids.

Concerning this clone itself: At the DNA level, this CDR3 is encoded by other sequences in the same sample as well. This chain's CDR3 is CASSLDRGNTEAFF. The CDR3 DNA reads as TGCGCCAGCAGCCTAGACAGGGGGAACACTGAAGCTTTCTTT. The chain recombines TRBV5-1 with TRBJ1-1, with TRBD1 identical over 8 bases. The CDR3 is 14 residues long. In germline, CDR1 is SGHRS, CDR2 YFSETQ. V shed 4 bases, J shed 1 base, and the junction held 3 bases outside the gene matches.

This chain joins TRBV7-8 and TRBJ1-6; unclear D gene. The CDR3 extends over 17 amino acids. Germline V gene data show CDR1 as SGHVS and CDR2 as FQNEAQ. Trimming cost V 1 base and J 9 bases, with 19 bases left between them. CDR3 sequence (DNA): TGTGCCAGCAGCTTAGTTTGGACGGGGTTTGGAGGTTCACCCCTCCACTTT. It encodes CASSLVWTGFGGSPLHF.

The chain recombines TRBV6-1 with TRBJ2-1; D tentatively reads TRBD1 or TRBD2 (5 bases each). Germline CDR1 and CDR2: MNHNS and SASEGT. The CDR3 has 15 residues. Trimming took 7 bases from V and 7 from J, leaving 20 bases between them. CDR3 in DNA: TGTGCCAGCACCACCTACAAGGCAGGGAGTAATGAGCAGTTCTTC. Its protein product is CASTTYKAGSNEQFF.

The rearrangement joins TRBV6-1 to TRBJ1-4; D is unclear. Per germline, CDR1 MNHNS and CDR2 SASEGT. The CDR3 is 15 amino acids. V shed 5 bases and J shed 0 bases, with 10 bases lying between them. The CDR3 nucleotides are TGTGCCAGCAGTACAAACAGAGCAACTAATGAAAAACTGTTTTTT. It translates to CASSTNRATNEKLFF.

This chain uses TRBV2 with TRBJ2-7; no firm D call. The germline V gene has CDR1 SNHLY and CDR2 FYNNEI. CDR3 length: 14 amino acids. V lost 4 bases and J lost 0, with 10 bases in between. The CDR3 loop is CASSVENTSYEQYF. The DNA of the CDR3 is TGTGCCAGCAGTGTAGAGAACACCTCCTACGAGCAGTACTTC.

This sequence joins TRBV30 and TRBJ1-1; a weak D match, TRBD1 (6 bases). The germline V gene has CDR1 GTSNPN and CDR2 SVGIG (reference sequence). The CDR3 is 14 residues long. V lost 2 bases, J lost 4 bases, and 14 bases lay in between. The CDR3, as DNA: TGTGCCTGGAGTCACAGGGAATATTTCACTGAAGCTTTCTTT. Translated, it gives CAWSHREYFTEAFF.

The rearrangement joins TRBV11-2 to TRBJ2-7, with TRBD2 matching over 8 bases. The germline V gene has CDR1 SGHAT and CDR2 FQNNGV. Trimming took 0 bases from V and 3 from J; bases not matched to a gene: 7. This CDR3 has 16 residues. The CDR3 region has the DNA TGTGCCAGCAGCTTAGATTTAGAGACTAGCGTCTACGAGCAGTACTTC. Encoded protein: CASSLDLETSVYEQYF.

The V gene is TRBV5-4, the J gene TRBJ2-3, with D perhaps TRBD1 or TRBD2 (5 bases each). V lost 1 base, J lost 5 bases, and 11 bases lay in between. The CDR3 runs to 14 residues. In germline, CDR1 is SGHNT, CDR2 YYREEE (reference sequence). CDR3 sequence (DNA): TGTGCCAGCAGCTTGCTTGGGGGTGGAGATACGCAGTATTTT. This encodes CASSLLGGGDTQYF. The full variable domain, completed using reference TRBV5-4 and TRBJ2-3, is ETGVTQSPTHLIKTRGQQVTLRCSSQSGHNTVSWYQQALGQGPQFIFQYYREEENGRGNFPPRFSGLQFPNYSSELNVNALELDDSALYLCASSLLGGGDTQYFGPGTRLTVL.

CDR3 sequence reads: CAATGDSPLHF. Here the CDR3 DNA reads TGTGCCGCTACGGGGGACTCACCCCTCCACTTT. The rearrangement joins TRBV30 to TRBJ1-6; a weak D match, TRBD1 (5 bases). The V end was cut by 8 bases, the J end by 10 bases, with 12 bases between. Germline values: CDR1 GTSNPN, CDR2 SVGIG (reference sequence). CDR3 length equals 11 residues.

This clone was detected a few times. The chain has TRBV11-2 and TRBJ1-5; no clear D gene. The CDR3 has 12 residues. Trimming shortened V by 0 bases and J by 6 bases, and 3 bases separated the two germline ends. The germline gives CDR1 SGHAT, CDR2 FQNNGV. The CDR3 spells CASSLDGQPQHF. The CDR3 nucleotides are TGTGCCAGCAGCTTAGATGGTCAGCCCCAGCATTTT.

The J gene is TRBJ1-2, the V gene TRBV5-1; TRBD1 matches 7 bases. There are 15 residues in the CDR3. J lost 6 bases, V lost 0 bases, and 8 bases had no gene match. CDR1 SGHRS and CDR2 YFSETQ come from the germline V gene. For the CDR3, the DNA is TGCGCCAGCAGCTTGGACGGGCCCAGGGGGAATGGCTACACCTTC. This gives the protein CASSLDGPRGNGYTF. Based on the CDR3 plus reference TRBV5-1 and TRBJ1-2, the full variable domain is KAGVTQTPRYLIKTRGQQVTLSCSPISGHRSVSWYQQTPGQGLQFLFEYFSETQRNKGNFPGRFSGRQFSNSRSEMNVSTLELGDSALYLCASSLDGPRGNGYTFGSGTRLTVV.

The V and J genes are TRBV19 and TRBJ1-1; D gene uncertain. The CDR3 loop spans 14 amino acids. The V gene lost 5 bases and the J gene lost 0 bases, with 10 bases spanning the gap. Germline V gene data show CDR1 as LNHDA and CDR2 as SQIVND (reference sequence). This CDR3 is CASSFQIMNTEAFF. CDR3 bases: TGTGCCAGTAGTTTTCAAATTATGAACACTGAAGCTTTCTTT. The variable domain in full, with the rest retrieved from reference TRBV19 and TRBJ1-1, is DGGITQSPKYLFRKEGQNVTLSCEQNLNHDAMYWYRQDPGQGLRLIYYSQIVNDFQKGDIAEGYSVSREKKESFPLTVTSAQKNPTAFYLCASSFQIMNTEAFFGQGTRLTVV.

V gene TRBV15 combines with J gene TRBJ2-5; D uncertain. Germline V lookup: CDR1 LNHNV, CDR2 YYDKDF (reference sequence). CDR3 length: 14 residues. The germline V and J ends were trimmed by 3 bases and 5 bases, with 13 bases remaining between them. The CDR3 nucleotides read TGTGCCACCAGCAGGCCCGGAATCGCGGAGACCCAGTACTTC. Translated: CATSRPGIAETQYF.

This clone has just one count. This chain links TRBV5-1 with TRBJ2-5, with D perhaps assigned TRBD1 or TRBD2 (5 bases each). In germline, CDR1 is SGHRS, CDR2 YFSETQ. The CDR3 is 13 amino acids. Trimming took 4 bases from V and 2 from J, leaving 9 bases between them. The CDR3 DNA is TGCGCCAGCAGCGAGGGGAGACAAGAGACCCAGTACTTC. Translating gives CASSEGRQETQYF.

V is TRBV7-8 and J is TRBJ1-4, with D tentatively TRBD1 (6 bases). The CDR3 has 14 amino acids. V lost 5 bases and J 3 bases, leaving 10 bases between the germline ends. CDR1 is SGHVS, CDR2 FQNEAQ, per germline. The CDR3 spells CASSTRGANEKLFF. The CDR3 DNA reads as TGTGCCAGCAGCACCAGGGGCGCTAATGAAAAACTGTTTTTT.